What follows are 21 T cell receptor beta chains derived from one specimen sequenced in a study of response to subunit inactivated influenza vaccine. One entry per CDR3 protein results from TCRdb running MiXCR on the RT-PCR reads. This table has some 640,000 distinct CDR3 sequences, over 11% appearing once. The source material was PBMCs from blood, sampled 14 to 15 days before vaccination. The receptors shown here come from a man in his fifties or sixties who received an inactivated influenza vaccine.

Notes on this clonotype: A much larger clone differs from this one at a single base, so this may be a read error. The V and J genes are TRBV2 and TRBJ1-5; 11 bases agree with TRBD1. The J call may not be correct, given that the DNA end is closer to TRBJ2-3. The germline gives CDR1 SNHLY, CDR2 FYNNEI. The CDR3 is 14 residues long. In nucleotides, the CDR3 is TGTGCCAGCAGCGGACAGGGGGCTTATCAGCCCCAGTATTTT. Encoded protein: CASSGQGAYQPQYF.

V and J are TRBV6-2 or TRBV6-3 and TRBJ2-1, with 9 bases aligning to TRBD2. Germline CDR1 reads MNHEY; CDR2 reads SVGEGT. This CDR3 has 16 amino acids. The V and J ends lost 2 bases and 7 bases, in that order; junction bases with no gene match: 9. CDR3 sequence reads: CASSYDLAGLYNEQFF. The CDR3 DNA is TGTGCCAGCAGTTACGATCTAGCGGGGTTATATAATGAGCAGTTCTTC.

The chain carries TRBV7-8 and TRBJ1-2; tentatively, D is TRBD1 (5 bases). This CDR3 spans 14 amino acids. With 5 bases removed from V and 3 bases from J, the gap between germline ends came to 13 bases. Germline V gene data show CDR1 as SGHVS and CDR2 as FQNEAQ. This CDR3 reads CASSRREGDYGYTF. CDR3 nucleotide sequence: TGTGCCAGCAGCCGGCGAGAAGGGGACTATGGCTACACCTTC.

This clonotype has just a few counts. The V and J genes are TRBV29-1 and TRBJ1-1, with D possibly being TRBD1 (5 bases). CDR3 size: 14 residues. Between the trimmed V and J ends, which lost 6 bases and 7 bases, there was a span of 21 bases. Germline-derived CDR1 and CDR2 are SQVTM and ANQGSEA. This CDR3 is CSVEQGQGRIEAFF. CDR3 DNA: TGCAGCGTGGAACAAGGACAAGGACGAATTGAAGCTTTCTTT.

The chain recombines TRBV3-1 with TRBJ2-3; D may correspond to TRBD1 or TRBD2 (6 bases each). The germline V gene encodes CDR1 LGHDT and CDR2 YNNKEL (reference sequence). V shed 3 bases and J shed 2 bases, with 12 bases lying between them. CDR3 length: 15 residues. Here the CDR3 DNA reads TGTGCCAGCAGCCACGGGGGCCTTTCCACAGATACGCAGTATTTT. Translation: CASSHGGLSTDTQYF.

In this sample, this clonotype turned up a few times. The chain links TRBV2 to TRBJ1-2; D remains unclear. The CDR3 covers 14 residues. V lost 6 bases and J 3 bases, leaving 14 bases between the germline ends. Germline lookup yields CDR1 SNHLY and CDR2 FYNNEI. The CDR3 reads CASSTPGWDYGYTF. The CDR3 DNA reads as TGTGCCAGCAGCACCCCGGGGTGGGACTATGGCTACACCTTC. The full variable domain, in which reference TRBV2 and TRBJ1-2 provide the parts outside the CDR3, is EPEVTQTPSHQVTQMGQEVILRCVPISNHLYFYWYRQILGQKVEFLVSFYNNEISEKSEIFDDQFSVERPDGSNFTLKIRSTKLEDSAMYFCASSTPGWDYGYTFGSGTRLTVV.

This clonotype has a handful of counts. Here the CDR3 reads CASSTTGTMNTGELFF. Written as DNA, the CDR3 is TGTGCCAGCAGCACCACCGGGACTATGAACACCGGGGAGCTGTTTTTT. V usage is TRBV7-9 and J usage is TRBJ2-2, with TRBD2 matching 7 bases. CDR3 length: 16 amino acids. V dropped 5 bases and J dropped 1; count of bases not matched to a gene: 7. Per germline, CDR1 SEHNR and CDR2 FQNEAQ (reference sequence).

The chain recombines TRBV10-2 with TRBJ2-7; 10 bases are shared with TRBD2. This CDR3 is built from 15 residues. Trimming removed 6 bases from V and 1 base from J; junction bases left unmatched: 6. The germline V gene has CDR1 WSHSY and CDR2 SAAADI. The CDR3 coding sequence is TGCGCCAGCAGGGACACTAGCGGGAATTCCTACGAGCAGTACTTC. Translated: CASRDTSGNSYEQYF.

A note on this clonotype: A read error is likely, as this CDR3 ends without the conserved phenylalanine or tryptophan. No DNA is shown, since the ends of the CDR3 on it are uncertain; the CDR3 is the one TCRdb lists. The chain is built from TRBV7-8 and TRBJ2-3; TRBD1, the D gene given by the table, was not confirmed from the DNA. The CDR3 comprises 10 residues, both ends counted. Germline V gene lookup returns CDR1 SGHVS and CDR2 FQNEAQ. This CDR3 is CASRPDRVLG.

This clonotype has only a few counts. The genes are TRBV20-1 and TRBJ1-5; D remains ambiguous. Germline V gene data show CDR1 as DFQATT and CDR2 as SNEGSKA (reference sequence). This CDR3 is 14 amino acids long. V was trimmed by 1 base and J by 2 bases, leaving 9 bases between them. The CDR3 sequence is CSARAGNGNQPQHF. The CDR3 DNA follows: TGCAGTGCTAGAGCGGGGAATGGCAATCAGCCCCAGCATTTT.

The gene calls are TRBV7-9 and TRBJ2-7; 8 bases are a match to TRBD2. Germline loops: CDR1 SEHNR, CDR2 FQNEAQ (reference sequence). This CDR3 is 15 amino acids long. The ends lost 5 bases at V and 2 bases at J; junction bases unmatched: 8. Here the CDR3 DNA reads TGTGCCAGCAGCATCGGGACTAGTAGTGCCTACGAGCAGTACTTC. Amino acids: CASSIGTSSAYEQYF.

This clonotype was detected a few times. The chain is built from TRBV12-3 or TRBV12-4 and TRBJ2-3; 12 bases match TRBD2. The CDR3 loop spans 16 amino acids. The V gene end was trimmed by 5 bases and the J gene end by 2 bases; junction bases not matched to a gene: 5. The CDR3 DNA sequence: TGTGCCAGCAGTCTATCTAGCGGGGGGGCCACAGATACGCAGTATTTT. It translates to CASSLSSGGATDTQYF.

The sample holds many counts of this clonotype. The chain recombines TRBV27 with TRBJ1-1; D possibly corresponds to TRBD1 (6 bases). CDR1 and CDR2 from the germline V gene are MNHEY and SMNVEV (reference sequence). This CDR3 spans 14 amino acids. The germline V and J ends were trimmed by 2 bases and 4 bases, with 11 bases remaining between them. The CDR3 protein is CASSLTGMGTEAFF. The CDR3 coding sequence is TGTGCCAGCAGTTTAACAGGGATGGGCACTGAAGCTTTCTTT.

This chain joins TRBV3-1 and TRBJ1-3; D is undetermined. V dropped 2 bases and J dropped 4 bases, with 12 bases sitting between them. From germline, CDR1 is LGHDT and CDR2 YNNKEL (reference sequence). This CDR3 contains 15 residues. Here the CDR3 DNA reads TGTGCCAGCAGCCAACCATGGGTTACAGGAAACACCATATATTTT. As protein: CASSQPWVTGNTIYF. The full variable domain, its missing parts supplied by reference TRBV3-1 and TRBJ1-3, is DTAVSQTPKYLVTQMGNDKSIKCEQNLGHDTMYWYKQDSKKFLKIMFSYNNKELIINETVPNRFSPKSPDKAHLNLHINSLELGDSAVYFCASSQPWVTGNTIYFGEGSWLTVV.

V and J are TRBV20-1 and TRBJ2-3; TRBD1 is a possible D gene (5 bases). Germline V CDR1 and CDR2: DFQATT, SNEGSKA (reference sequence). The ends were cut back, 3 bases at V and 0 bases at J, with 13 bases in the middle. The CDR3 is 15 residues long. CDR3: CSASATRQSTDTQYF. The CDR3 DNA sequence: TGCAGTGCTAGCGCCACCAGACAGAGCACAGATACGCAGTATTTT.

J is TRBJ2-7 and V is TRBV2; no definite D call. The V gene's germline CDR1 is SNHLY and CDR2 FYNNEI. Deletions cut 5 bases from V and 3 bases from J, with 11 bases between. The CDR3 consists of 13 residues. The CDR3: CASSPDTIYEQYF. CDR3 in DNA: TGTGCCAGCAGTCCCGACACCATCTACGAGCAGTACTTC.

V gene TRBV12-3 or TRBV12-4 combines with J gene TRBJ2-1, with 12 bases lining up with TRBD2. After removal of 6 bases from V and 6 bases from J, the junction contained 6 bases not matched to a gene. The CDR3 covers 15 residues. In DNA form, the CDR3 reads TGTGCCAGCAGCCTATCGGGACTAGCGGGCAATGAGCAGTTCTTC. Translated, it gives CASSLSGLAGNEQFF.

As for this clonotype: Likely a read error: the CDR3 ends without its conserved phenylalanine or tryptophan. The chain joins TRBV20-1 to TRBJ2-1; 7 nucleotides line up with TRBD2. The V and J ends lost 6 bases and 5 bases, in that order; junction bases with no gene match: 13. There are 15 residues in the CDR3. CDR1 is DFQATT and CDR2 is SNEGSKA in the germline V gene (reference sequence). CDR3 sequence (DNA): TGCAGTGCCATTGAGGTCACTAGCGCTCACAATGAGCAGTTCCTC. As protein: CSAIEVTSAHNEQFL.

This clonotype was seen repeatedly, ten times or more. The rearrangement uses TRBV6-1 and TRBJ2-7, with a tentative D call TRBD1 (5 bases). The V and J ends lost 0 bases and 9 bases respectively, with 18 bases between them. The length of the CDR3 is 15 residues. The germline V gene has CDR1 MNHNS and CDR2 SASEGT. The CDR3 DNA reads TGTGCCAGCAGTGAAGCGACTGGTGGAAGGGGTGGGCAGTACTTC. Its protein product is CASSEATGGRGGQYF.

The chain links TRBV20-1 to TRBJ2-3; TRBD1 might be the D (5 bases). Germline V gene sequence: CDR1 DFQATT, CDR2 SNEGSKA (reference sequence). The V gene lost 2 bases and the J gene lost 5 bases, with 11 bases spanning the gap. The CDR3 runs to 13 residues. The CDR3 bases are TGCAGTGCTAGATCCAGGGATAAAGATACGCAGTATTTT. Its translation: CSARSRDKDTQYF.

This clonotype has at least ten counts. The chain carries TRBV12-3 or TRBV12-4 and TRBJ2-3; the D is unclear. This CDR3 spans 16 amino acids. Trimming took off 3 bases at V and 0 bases at J, with 13 bases between the two ends. CDR3 amino acids: CASSFDPRRSTDTQYF. CDR3 sequence (DNA): TGTGCCAGCAGTTTTGATCCACGCCGTAGCACAGATACGCAGTATTTT.